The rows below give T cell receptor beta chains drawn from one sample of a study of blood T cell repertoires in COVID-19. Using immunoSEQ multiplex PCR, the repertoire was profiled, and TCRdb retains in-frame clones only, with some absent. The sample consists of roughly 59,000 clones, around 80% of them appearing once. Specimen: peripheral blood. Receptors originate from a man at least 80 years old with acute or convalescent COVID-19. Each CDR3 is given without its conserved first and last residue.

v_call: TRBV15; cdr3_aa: ATRAQGNTDTQY
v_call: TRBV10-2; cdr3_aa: ASSEPGNQPQH
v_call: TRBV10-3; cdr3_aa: AISEGKRDGRRETQY
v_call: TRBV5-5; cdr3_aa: ASSLQGFSGNTIY
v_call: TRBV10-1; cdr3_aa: ASSEQANTEAF
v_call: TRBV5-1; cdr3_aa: ASSLGGTNQETQY
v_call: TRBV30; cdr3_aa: AWSVDTDQPQH
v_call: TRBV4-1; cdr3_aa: ASSQDRALGADSPLH
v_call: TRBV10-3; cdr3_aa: AIGSGGSLGYEQY
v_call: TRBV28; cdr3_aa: ASSRGQSYEQY
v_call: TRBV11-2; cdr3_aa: ASSAQGYSYEQY
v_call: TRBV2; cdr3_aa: ASSGTGLEQF
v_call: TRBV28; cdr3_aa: ASSFRASGTGTGELF
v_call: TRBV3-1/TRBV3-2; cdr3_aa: ASSHYFGQNYGYT
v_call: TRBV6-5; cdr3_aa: ASTTTGWGYT
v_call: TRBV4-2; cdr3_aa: ASSERTSGSTDTQY
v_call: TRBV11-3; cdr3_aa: ASSLPSSWPGPV
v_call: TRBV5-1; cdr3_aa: ASSLARGNQPQH
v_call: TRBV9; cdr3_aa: ASSVGGVFNSPLH
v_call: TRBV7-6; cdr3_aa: ASSRLQGSNTEAF
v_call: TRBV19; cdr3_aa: ASSARTGGFKGTEAF
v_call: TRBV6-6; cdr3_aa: ASSPTGATNEKLF
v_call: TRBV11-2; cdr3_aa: ASSLRSGRANNEQF
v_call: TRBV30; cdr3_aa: AWTSGEDMNTEAF
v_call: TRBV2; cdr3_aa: ASSEEWTVRYGYT
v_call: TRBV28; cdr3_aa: ASSLLGPYSNQPQH
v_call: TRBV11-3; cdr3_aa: ASSLRDRKPYEQY
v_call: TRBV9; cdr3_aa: ASSVVNSGPADTQY
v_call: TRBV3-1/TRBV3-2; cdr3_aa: ASSQDRGASVPQH
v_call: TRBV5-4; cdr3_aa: ASSLTSGRAGEQY
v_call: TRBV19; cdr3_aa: ASSRFRLDRGSAGELF
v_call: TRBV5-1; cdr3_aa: ASSSTGGGDTEAF
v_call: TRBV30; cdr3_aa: AWRDDSPEQY
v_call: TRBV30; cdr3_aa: QGRKNTEAF
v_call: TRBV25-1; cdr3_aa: ASRTGQGNSPLH
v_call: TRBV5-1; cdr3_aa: ASSLLTGGDYGYT
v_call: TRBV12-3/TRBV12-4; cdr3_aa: ASTLGGGELF
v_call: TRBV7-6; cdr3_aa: ASSQQYEQY
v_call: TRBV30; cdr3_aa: AWAIQQVGTQY
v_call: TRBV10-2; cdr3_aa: ASSESGGAQADTQY
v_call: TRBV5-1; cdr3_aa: ASSLAGASANEKLF
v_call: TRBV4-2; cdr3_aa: ASSQAQGSSTDTQY
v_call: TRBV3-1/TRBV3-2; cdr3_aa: ASSQDAGGGTEAF
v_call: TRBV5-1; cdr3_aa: ASSRNSGGQNEQF